This T cell receptor (beta chain) was sequenced during a study of shared clonotypes between healthy human individuals. Germline CDR1 reads KGHSH; CDR2 reads LQKENI. The length of the CDR3 is 18 residues. V dropped 4 bases and J dropped 0 bases, with 20 bases sitting between them. Clones were sequenced by immunoSEQ multiplex PCR, and TCRdb holds only the in-frame ones, with some missing. The profile shows under 1,900,000 clones, approximately 98.5% of them singletons. The chain carries TRBV18 and TRBJ2-3, with a tentative D call TRBD2 (5 bases). The sequence was obtained from a man aged 25-45 years in good health. Sequencing was performed on naive CD4+ T cells sorted from blood. Subset here: CD45RA+ positively selected. CDR3 sequence: CASSRTGVRTGSTDTQYF. The CDR3 nucleotides are TGTGCCAGCTCACGTACCGGAGTAAGGACGGGGAGCACAGATACGCAGTATTTT.